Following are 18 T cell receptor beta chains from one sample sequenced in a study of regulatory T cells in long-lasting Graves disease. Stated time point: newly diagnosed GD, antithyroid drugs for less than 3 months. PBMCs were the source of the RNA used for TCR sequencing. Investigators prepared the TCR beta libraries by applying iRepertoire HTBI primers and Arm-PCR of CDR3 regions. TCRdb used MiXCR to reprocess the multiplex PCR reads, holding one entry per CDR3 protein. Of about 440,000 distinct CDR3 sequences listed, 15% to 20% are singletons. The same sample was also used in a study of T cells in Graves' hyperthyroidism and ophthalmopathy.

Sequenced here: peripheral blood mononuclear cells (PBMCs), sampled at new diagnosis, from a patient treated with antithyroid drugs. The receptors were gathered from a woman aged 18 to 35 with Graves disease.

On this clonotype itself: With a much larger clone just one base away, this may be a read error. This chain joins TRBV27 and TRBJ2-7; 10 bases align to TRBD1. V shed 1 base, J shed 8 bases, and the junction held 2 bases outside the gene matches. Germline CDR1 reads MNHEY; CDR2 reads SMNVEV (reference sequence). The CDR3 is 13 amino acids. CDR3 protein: CASSLWTGGKQYF. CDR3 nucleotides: TGTGCCAGCAGTTTATGGACAGGGGGAAAGCAGTACTTC.

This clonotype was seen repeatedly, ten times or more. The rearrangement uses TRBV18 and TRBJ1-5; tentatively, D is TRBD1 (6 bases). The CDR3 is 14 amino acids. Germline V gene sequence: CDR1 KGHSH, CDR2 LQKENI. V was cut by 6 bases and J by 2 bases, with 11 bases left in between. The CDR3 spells CASSSGVRNQPQHF. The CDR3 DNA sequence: TGTGCCAGCTCGTCAGGGGTCCGCAATCAGCCCCAGCATTTT. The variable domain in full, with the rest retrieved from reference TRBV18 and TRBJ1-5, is NAGVMQNPRHLVRRRGQEARLRCSPMKGHSHVYWYRQLPEEGLKFMVYLQKENIIDESGMPKERFSAEFPKEGPSILRIQQVVRGDSAAYFCASSSGVRNQPQHFGDGTRLSIL.

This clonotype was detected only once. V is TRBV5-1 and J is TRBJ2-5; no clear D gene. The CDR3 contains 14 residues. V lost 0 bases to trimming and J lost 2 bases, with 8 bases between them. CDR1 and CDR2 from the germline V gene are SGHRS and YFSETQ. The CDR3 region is CASSLAASQETQYF. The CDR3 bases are TGCGCCAGCAGCTTGGCGGCTAGTCAAGAGACCCAGTACTTC.

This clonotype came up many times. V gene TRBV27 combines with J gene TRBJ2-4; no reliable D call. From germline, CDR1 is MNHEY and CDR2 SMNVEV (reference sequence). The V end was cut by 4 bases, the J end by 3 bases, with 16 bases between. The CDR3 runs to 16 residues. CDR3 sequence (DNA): TGTGCCAGCAGTTACTCATCGGGCGGCGTCAAAAACATTCAGTACTTC. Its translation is CASSYSSGGVKNIQYF.

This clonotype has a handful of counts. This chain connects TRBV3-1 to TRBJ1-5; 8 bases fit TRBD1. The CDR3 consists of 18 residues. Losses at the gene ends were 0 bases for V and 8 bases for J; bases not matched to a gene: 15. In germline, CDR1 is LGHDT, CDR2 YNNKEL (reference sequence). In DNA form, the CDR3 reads TGTGCCAGCAGCCAAGAAAAGACAGGGGAAAGTAAGTCGAAGCCCCAGCATTTT. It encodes CASSQEKTGESKSKPQHF.

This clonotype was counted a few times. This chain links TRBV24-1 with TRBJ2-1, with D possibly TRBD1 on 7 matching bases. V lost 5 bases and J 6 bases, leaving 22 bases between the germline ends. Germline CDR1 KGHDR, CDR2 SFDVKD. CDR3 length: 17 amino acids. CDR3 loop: CATSGPGGLRVANEQFF. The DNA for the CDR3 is TGTGCCACCAGTGGCCCAGGGGGGCTCAGGGTTGCCAATGAGCAGTTCTTC.

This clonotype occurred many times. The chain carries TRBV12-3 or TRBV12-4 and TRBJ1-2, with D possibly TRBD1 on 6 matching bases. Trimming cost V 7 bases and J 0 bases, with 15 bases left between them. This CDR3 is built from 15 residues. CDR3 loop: CASKQVRGANYGYTF. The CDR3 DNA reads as TGTGCCAGCAAGCAAGTCAGGGGAGCTAACTATGGCTACACCTTC.

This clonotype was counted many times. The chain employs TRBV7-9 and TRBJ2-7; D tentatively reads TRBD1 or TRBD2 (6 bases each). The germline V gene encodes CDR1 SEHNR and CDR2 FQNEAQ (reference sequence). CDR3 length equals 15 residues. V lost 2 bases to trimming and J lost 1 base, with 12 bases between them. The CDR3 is CASSLFGGPSYEQYF. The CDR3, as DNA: TGTGCCAGCAGCTTATTTGGGGGGCCATCCTACGAGCAGTACTTC.

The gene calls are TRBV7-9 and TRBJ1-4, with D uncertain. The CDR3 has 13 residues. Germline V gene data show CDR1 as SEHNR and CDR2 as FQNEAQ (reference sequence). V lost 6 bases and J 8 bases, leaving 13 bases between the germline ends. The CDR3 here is CASSREISEKLFF. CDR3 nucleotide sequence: TGTGCCAGCAGTCGGGAGATTAGCGAAAAACTGTTTTTT.

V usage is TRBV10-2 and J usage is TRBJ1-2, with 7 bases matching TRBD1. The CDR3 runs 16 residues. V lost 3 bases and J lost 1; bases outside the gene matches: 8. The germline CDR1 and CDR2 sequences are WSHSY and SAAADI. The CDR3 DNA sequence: TGCGCCAGCAGTGATCGGGACAGACTAAGTAACTATGGCTACACCTTC. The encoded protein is CASSDRDRLSNYGYTF.

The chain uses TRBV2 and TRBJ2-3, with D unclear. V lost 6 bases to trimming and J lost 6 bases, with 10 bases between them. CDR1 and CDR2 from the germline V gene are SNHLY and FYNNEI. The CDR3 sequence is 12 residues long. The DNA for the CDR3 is TGTGCCAGCAGGGGGAACTCCGATACGCAGTATTTT. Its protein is CASRGNSDTQYF.

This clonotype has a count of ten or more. CDR3 region: CASSTTPHNEQFF. The CDR3 DNA is TGTGCCAGCAGTACCACCCCCCACAATGAGCAGTTCTTC. J is TRBJ2-1 and V is TRBV28; no clear D. V lost 5 bases, J lost 5 bases, and 10 bases lay in between. This CDR3 is built from 13 residues. Germline CDR1 reads MDHEN; CDR2 reads SYDVKM.

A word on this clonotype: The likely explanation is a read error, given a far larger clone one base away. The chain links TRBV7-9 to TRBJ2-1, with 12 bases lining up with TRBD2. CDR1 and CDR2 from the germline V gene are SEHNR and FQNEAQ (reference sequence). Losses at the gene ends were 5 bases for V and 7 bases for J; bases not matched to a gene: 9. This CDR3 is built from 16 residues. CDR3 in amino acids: CASSLPLAGGVNEQFF. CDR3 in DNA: TGTGCCAGCAGCCTACCTCTAGCGGGAGGGGTTAATGAGCAGTTCTTC.

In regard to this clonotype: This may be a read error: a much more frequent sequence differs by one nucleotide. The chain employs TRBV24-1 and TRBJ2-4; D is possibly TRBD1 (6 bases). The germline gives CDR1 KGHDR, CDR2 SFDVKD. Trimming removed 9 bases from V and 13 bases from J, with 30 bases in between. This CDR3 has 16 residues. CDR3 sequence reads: CATGKQGQSSYNEQYF. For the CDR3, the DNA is TGTGCCACCGGCAAACAGGGCCAGAGCTCCTACAATGAGCAGTACTTC.

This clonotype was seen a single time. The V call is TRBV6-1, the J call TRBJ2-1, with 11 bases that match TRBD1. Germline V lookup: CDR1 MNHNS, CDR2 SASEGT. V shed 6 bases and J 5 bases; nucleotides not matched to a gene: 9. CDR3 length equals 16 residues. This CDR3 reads CASSADRGRRNNEQFF. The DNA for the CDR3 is TGTGCCAGCAGCGCGGACAGGGGGCGTAGAAACAATGAGCAGTTCTTC.

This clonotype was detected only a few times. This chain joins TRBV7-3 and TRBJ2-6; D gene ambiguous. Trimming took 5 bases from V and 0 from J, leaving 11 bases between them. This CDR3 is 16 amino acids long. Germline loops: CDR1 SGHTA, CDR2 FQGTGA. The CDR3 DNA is TGTGCCAGCAGCACCTTGGGGATCTCTGGGGCCAACGTCCTGACTTTC. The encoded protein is CASSTLGISGANVLTF.

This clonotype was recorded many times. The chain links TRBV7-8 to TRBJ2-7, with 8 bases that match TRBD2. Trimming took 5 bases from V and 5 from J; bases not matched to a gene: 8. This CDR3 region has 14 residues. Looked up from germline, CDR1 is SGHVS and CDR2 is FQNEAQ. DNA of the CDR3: TGTGCCAGCAGCGCCGGGGGGGCGAATGACGAGCAGTACTTC. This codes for CASSAGGANDEQYF.

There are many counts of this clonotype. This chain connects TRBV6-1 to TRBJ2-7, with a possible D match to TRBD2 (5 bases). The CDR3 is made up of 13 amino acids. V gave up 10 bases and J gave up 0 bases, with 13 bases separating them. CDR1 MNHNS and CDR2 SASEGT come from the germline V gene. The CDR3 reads CATQAVASYEQYF. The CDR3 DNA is TGTGCCACTCAAGCGGTGGCCTCCTACGAGCAGTACTTC.